This T cell receptor beta chain was documented in a study of quantifying T cell responses using KT2 cells. Across the whole study: cDNA was made from DNase-treated RNA using alpha and beta constant primers.

V shed 0 bases and J 7 bases; nucleotides not matched to a gene: 7. CDR1 is SGHRS, CDR2 YFSETQ, per germline. The CDR3 has 15 residues. Each cDNA got a UMI-containing oligo ligated at its 3' end. The first PCR ran about 4 cycles with an equimolar RC1.1 and RC1.2 beta primer mix. TCR alpha and beta chains were handled separately starting at the second PCR. TCRdb called the UMI-ligation and nested PCR reads again in MiXCR, with one record for every CDR3 protein. The sample comprises tens of thousands of distinct CDR3 sequences, about 7.3% of which are singletons, and about 15% rests with the top ten. Different KT2-to-PBMC ratios were created with a constant PBMC count. This clonotype was observed a handful of times.

This clonotype was obtained from a human donor. This rearrangement joins TRBV5-1 to TRBJ2-1; 7 nucleotides agree with TRBD2. The sequenced sample was PBMCs spiked with cells of the T cell clone KT2. The CDR3: CASSLEAGWWNEQFF. DNA for the CDR3: TGCGCCAGCAGCTTGGAAGCGGGATGGTGGAATGAGCAGTTCTTC.